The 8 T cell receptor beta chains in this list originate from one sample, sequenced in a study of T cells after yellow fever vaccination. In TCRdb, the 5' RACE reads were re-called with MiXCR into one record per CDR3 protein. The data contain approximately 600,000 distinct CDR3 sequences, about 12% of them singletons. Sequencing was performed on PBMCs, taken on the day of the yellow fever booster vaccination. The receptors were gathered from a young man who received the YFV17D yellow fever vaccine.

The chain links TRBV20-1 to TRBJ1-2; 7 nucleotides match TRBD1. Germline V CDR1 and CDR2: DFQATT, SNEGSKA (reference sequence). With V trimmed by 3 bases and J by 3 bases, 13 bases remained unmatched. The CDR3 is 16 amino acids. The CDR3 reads CSARYRGTPQYYGYTF. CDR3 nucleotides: TGCAGTGCTAGGTACAGGGGAACCCCTCAATACTATGGCTACACCTTC.

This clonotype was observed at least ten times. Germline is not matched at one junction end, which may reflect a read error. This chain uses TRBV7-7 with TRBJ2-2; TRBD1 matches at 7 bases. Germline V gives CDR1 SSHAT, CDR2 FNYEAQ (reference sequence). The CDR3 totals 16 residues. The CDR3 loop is CASSVTGSFRTGELFF. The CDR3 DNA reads TGTGCTAGCAGCGTGACAGGGAGTTTTCGAACCGGGGAGCTGTTTTTT.

DNA of the CDR3: TGTGCCAGCAGATCTTGGAGGGCGACCTCTGGGGCCAACGTCCTGACTTTC. Translating gives CASRSWRATSGANVLTF. The chain uses TRBV6-1 and TRBJ2-6; weak D call: TRBD2 (6 bases). Germline V CDR1 and CDR2: MNHNS, SASEGT. CDR3 length equals 17 residues. The germline V and J ends were trimmed by 6 bases and 0 bases, with 15 bases remaining between them.

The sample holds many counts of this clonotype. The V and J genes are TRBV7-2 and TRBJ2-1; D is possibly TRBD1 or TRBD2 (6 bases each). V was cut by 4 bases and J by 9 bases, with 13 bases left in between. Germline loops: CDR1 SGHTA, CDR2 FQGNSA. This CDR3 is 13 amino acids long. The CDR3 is CASSSQGRGEQFF. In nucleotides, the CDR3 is TGTGCCAGCAGCTCCCAGGGGCGGGGTGAGCAGTTCTTC.

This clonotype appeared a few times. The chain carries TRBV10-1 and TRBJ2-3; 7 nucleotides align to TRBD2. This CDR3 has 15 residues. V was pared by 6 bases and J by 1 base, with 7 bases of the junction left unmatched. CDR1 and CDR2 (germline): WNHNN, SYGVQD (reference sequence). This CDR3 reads CASSTGLGGTDTQYF. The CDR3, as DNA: TGCGCCAGCAGCACAGGACTAGGAGGCACAGATACGCAGTATTTT.

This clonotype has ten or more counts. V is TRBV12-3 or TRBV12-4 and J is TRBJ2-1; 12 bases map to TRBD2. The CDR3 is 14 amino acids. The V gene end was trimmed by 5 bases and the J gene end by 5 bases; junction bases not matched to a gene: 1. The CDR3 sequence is CASSGLAGNNEQFF. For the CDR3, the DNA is TGTGCCAGCAGTGGACTAGCGGGGAACAATGAGCAGTTCTTC.

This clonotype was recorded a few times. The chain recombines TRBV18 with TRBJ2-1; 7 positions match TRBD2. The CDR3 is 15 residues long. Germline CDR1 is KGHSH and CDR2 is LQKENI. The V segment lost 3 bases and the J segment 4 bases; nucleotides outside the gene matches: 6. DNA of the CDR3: TGTGCCAGCTCACCGATCAGCGGGAAGTACAATGAGCAGTTCTTC. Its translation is CASSPISGKYNEQFF.

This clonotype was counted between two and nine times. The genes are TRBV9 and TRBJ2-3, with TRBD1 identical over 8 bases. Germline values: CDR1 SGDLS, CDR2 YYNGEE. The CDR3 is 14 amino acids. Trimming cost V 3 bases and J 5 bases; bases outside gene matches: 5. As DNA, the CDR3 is TGTGCCAGCAGCGAACAGGGGGTTGAAGATACGCAGTATTTT. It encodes CASSEQGVEDTQYF. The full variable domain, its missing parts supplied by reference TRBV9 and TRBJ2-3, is DSGVTQTPKHLITATGQRVTLRCSPRSGDLSVYWYQQSLDQGLQFLIQYYNGEERAKGNILERFSAQQFPDLHSELNLSSLELGDSALYFCASSEQGVEDTQYFGPGTRLTVL.